These 9 T cell receptor beta chains came from one sample sequenced in a study of graft-versus-host responses after intestinal transplantation. Only in-frame clones appear in the TCRdb table, and some are missing; sequencing was by immunoSEQ multiplex PCR. Found here are about 9,800 clones, around nine tenths of them singletons; the top ten hold over 2%. Sequences were derived from PBMCs, sampled around 47 days after intestinal transplant. Source of these receptors: a human patient who received an intestinal transplant, so some T cells may come from the graft donor.

J is TRBJ1-2 and V is TRBV6-5; 7 nucleotides line up with TRBD1. Trimming cost V 0 bases and J 4 bases; bases outside gene matches: 5. Germline CDR1 is MNHEY and CDR2 is SVGAGI. The CDR3 has 15 residues. The CDR3 DNA sequence: TGTGCCAGCAGTTACTCCGGACAGGCCGGCTATGGCTACACCTTC. Protein product: CASSYSGQAGYGYTF.

The gene calls are TRBV27 and TRBJ1-1; no definite D call. Trimming removed 3 bases at V and 0 bases at J, with 8 bases between. CDR1 is MNHEY and CDR2 is SMNVEV in the germline V gene (reference sequence). This CDR3 comprises 14 residues. The CDR3 DNA sequence: TGTGCCAGCAGTTTTTCCAACCTGAACACTGAAGCTTTCTTT. The encoded protein is CASSFSNLNTEAFF.

The V and J genes are TRBV7-6 and TRBJ2-7; 14 nucleotides line up with TRBD2. V lost 5 bases, J lost 6 bases, and 3 bases stayed unmatched. The CDR3 sequence is 14 residues long. Germline V gives CDR1 SGHVS, CDR2 FNYEAQ. CDR3 protein: CASSQGLAGAEQYF. CDR3 DNA: TGTGCCAGCAGCCAGGGACTAGCGGGAGCCGAGCAGTACTTC. Full variable domain (remainder filled in from reference TRBV7-6 and TRBJ2-7): GAGVSQSPRYKVTKRGQDVALRCDPISGHVSLYWYRQALGQGPEFLTYFNYEAQQDKSGLPNDRFSAERPEGSISTLTIQRTEQRDSAMYRCASSQGLAGAEQYFGPGTRLTVT.

The V and J genes are TRBV5-5 and TRBJ2-7; 7 nucleotides match TRBD1. This CDR3 is 14 amino acids long. V lost 5 bases to trimming and J lost 5 bases; unmatched junction nucleotides: 10. CDR1 SGHKS and CDR2 YYEKEE come from the germline V gene (reference sequence). The CDR3, as DNA: TGTGCCAGCAGACCGGGACAGATTATCCACGAGCAGTACTTC. This encodes CASRPGQIIHEQYF.

The V call is TRBV5-4, the J call TRBJ2-7, with 8 nucleotides matching TRBD2. V trimming: 0 bases; J trimming: 6 bases; junction bases outside the gene matches: 8. This CDR3 region has 15 residues. Looked up from germline, CDR1 is SGHNT and CDR2 is YYREEE (reference sequence). As DNA, the CDR3 is TGTGCCAGCAGCTTGGTATCGGCTAGCGGGTTCGAGCAGTACTTC. This sequence encodes CASSLVSASGFEQYF.

This clone turned up a few times. The chain couples TRBV2 to TRBJ2-7; D may correspond to TRBD1 or TRBD2 (5 bases each). Looked up from germline, CDR1 is SNHLY and CDR2 is FYNNEI. The CDR3 totals 14 residues. Trimming took 6 bases from V and 3 from J, leaving 15 bases between them. This CDR3 is CASRTPGRDYEQYF. The CDR3 nucleotides are TGTGCCAGCAGAACCCCGGGACGGGACTACGAGCAGTACTTC.

The J gene is TRBJ1-3, the V gene TRBV7-9, with unresolved D. This CDR3 contains 12 residues. V gave up 0 bases and J gave up 4 bases, with 1 base separating them. From germline, CDR1 is SEHNR and CDR2 FQNEAQ (reference sequence). CDR3 loop: CASSLAGNTIYF. Here the CDR3 DNA reads TGTGCCAGCAGCTTAGCAGGAAACACCATATATTTT.

The rearrangement joins TRBV19 to TRBJ1-5; D is unresolved. Trimming pared 0 bases from V and 7 bases from J, leaving 13 bases between. Germline CDR1 is LNHDA and CDR2 is SQIVND (reference sequence). The CDR3 has 15 amino acids. The CDR3 loop is CASSIDRRRGQPQHF. CDR3 DNA: TGTGCCAGTAGTATAGATCGCAGAAGAGGACAGCCCCAGCATTTT.

V usage is TRBV11-1 and J usage is TRBJ2-5; a weak D match, TRBD1 (5 bases). Germline V CDR1 and CDR2: SGHAT, FQDESV (reference sequence). The CDR3 runs to 15 residues. Trimming took off 5 bases at V and 4 bases at J, with 17 bases between the two ends. DNA for the CDR3: TGTGCCAGCAGCCTCGGTTTGGGGCCTTTAGAGACCCAGTACTTC. It is translated as CASSLGLGPLETQYF.